This entry concerns a single TCR beta chain. The antigen is undetermined. The entry originates in a study of T cells in Graves' hyperthyroidism and ophthalmopathy. PBMCs were obtained from approximately 10 ml fresh peripheral blood. Study-level findings and limits: Ophthalmopathy was identified by the model a median around 6.3 months ahead of onset. Also found in blood were most expanded thyroid clonotypes above 0.001.

The CDR3 contains 17 residues. CDR1 is MGHRA and CDR2 is YSYEKL in the germline V gene. V was shortened by 1 base and J by 7 bases, with 19 bases between the two germline ends. TCR beta CDR3 regions were amplified from RNA. HTBI primers drove first-round RT-PCR of the TCR CDR3. TCRdb called the multiplex PCR reads again in MiXCR, with one record for every CDR3 protein. The sample records roughly 300,000 distinct CDR3 sequences, about 20% being singletons. Specimen: blood. The sequence was obtained from a woman between 50 and 59 years old with Graves' hyperthyroidism. The gene calls are TRBV4-1 and TRBJ1-4; D unresolved. In DNA form, the CDR3 reads TGCGCCAGCAGCCAAGTGATCTCAGAGACCGTACGTGAAAAACTGTTTTTT. It is translated as CASSQVISETVREKLFF.